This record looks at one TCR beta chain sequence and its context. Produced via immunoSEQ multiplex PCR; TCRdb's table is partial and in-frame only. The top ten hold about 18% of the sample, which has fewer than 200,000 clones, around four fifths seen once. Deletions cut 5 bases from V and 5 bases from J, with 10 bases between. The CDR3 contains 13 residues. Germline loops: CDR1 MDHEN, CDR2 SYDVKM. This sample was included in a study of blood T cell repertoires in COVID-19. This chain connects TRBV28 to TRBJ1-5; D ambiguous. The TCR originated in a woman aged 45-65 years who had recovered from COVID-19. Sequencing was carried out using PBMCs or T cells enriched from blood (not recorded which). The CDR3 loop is CASSQTRDQPQHF. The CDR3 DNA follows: TGTGCCAGCAGTCAGACCCGGGATCAGCCCCAGCATTTT.